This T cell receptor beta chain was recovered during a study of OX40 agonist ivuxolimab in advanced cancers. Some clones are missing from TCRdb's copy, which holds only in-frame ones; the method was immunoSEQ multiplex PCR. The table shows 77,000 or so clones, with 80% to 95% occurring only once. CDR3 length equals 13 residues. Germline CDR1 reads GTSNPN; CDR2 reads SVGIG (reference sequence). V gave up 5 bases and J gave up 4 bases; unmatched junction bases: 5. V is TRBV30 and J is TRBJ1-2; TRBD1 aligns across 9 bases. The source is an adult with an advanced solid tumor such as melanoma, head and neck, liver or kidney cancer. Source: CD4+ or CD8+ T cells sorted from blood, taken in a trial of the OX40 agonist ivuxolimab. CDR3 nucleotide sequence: TGTGCCTGGGGGACAGGGTTAGGCTATGGCTACACCTTC. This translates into CAWGTGLGYGYTF.